This T cell receptor (beta chain) was retrieved from a study of blood T cell repertoires in COVID-19. On the study more broadly: The samples span acute and convalescent COVID-19 from the United States, Italy and Spain.

Generated by immunoSEQ multiplex PCR, the TCRdb table keeps only in-frame clones and is missing some. In the table there are about 440,000 clones, about 89% of which are singletons. The sequencing sample was made of peripheral blood. This receptor was taken from a woman aged 25 to 39 with acute or convalescent COVID-19.

CDR3 protein: CASSSRQGPYNEQFF. The CDR3 DNA reads as TGTGCCAGCAGCTCTCGACAGGGGCCCTACAATGAGCAGTTCTTC. The chain uses TRBV5-4 and TRBJ2-1; 8 nucleotides align to TRBD1. The CDR3 runs 15 residues. The junction had 4 bases not matched to a gene; V was cut back by 3 bases and J by 2 bases. CDR1 is SGHNT and CDR2 is YYREEE in the germline V gene (reference sequence).